A selection of T cell receptor beta chains follows, all from one sample in a study of breast tumors, draining lymph nodes, adjacent tissues. MiXCR, run by TCRdb on the multiplex PCR reads, gives a single entry per CDR3 protein. In the table there are around 130,000 distinct CDR3 sequences, 32% of which are singletons. The sequencing sample was made of axillary lymph node tissue. The source is a female donor with breast cancer. Some clones in this sample may be carry-over from other donors' samples. Each CDR3 is given with its conserved first and last residue. The D gene is left open where the match is weak. Clone size is not always given. Where it is, it says once, few, many or a class for expanded clones.

abundance: many; j_gene: TRBJ2-2; d_gene: TRBD1; v_gene: TRBV6-6; CDR3aa: CASSHRDRGRSTGELFF; CDR3nt: TGTGCCAGCAGTCACCGAGACAGGGGGCGAAGCACCGGGGAGCTGTTTTTT
abundance: -; j_gene: TRBJ1-2; d_gene: -; v_gene: TRBV6-1; CDR3aa: CASSGDFVNYGYTF; CDR3nt: TGTGCCAGCAGTGGGGATTTTGTTAACTATGGCTACACCTTC
abundance: -; j_gene: TRBJ2-6; d_gene: -; v_gene: TRBV9; CDR3aa: CASSVGSSGANVLTF; CDR3nt: TGTGCCAGCAGCGTAGGCAGCTCTGGGGCCAACGTCCTGACTTTC
abundance: few; j_gene: TRBJ2-1; d_gene: TRBD2; v_gene: TRBV6-1; CDR3aa: CASSGSGGTHLYNEQFF; CDR3nt: TGTGCCAGCAGTGGGAGCGGGGGAACCCACCTCTACAATGAGCAGTTCTTC
abundance: -; j_gene: TRBJ1-3; d_gene: -; v_gene: TRBV3-1; CDR3aa: CASSQAPGSGDTIYF; CDR3nt: TGTGCCAGCAGCCAAGCTCCCGGCTCTGGAGACACCATATATTTT
abundance: -; j_gene: TRBJ2-1; d_gene: -; v_gene: TRBV2; CDR3aa: CASSEGTRAGESNEQFF; CDR3nt: TGTGCCAGCAGTGAGGGGACACGGGCGGGGGAGAGCAATGAGCAGTTCTTC
abundance: many; j_gene: TRBJ1-2; d_gene: -; v_gene: TRBV6-5; CDR3aa: CATLRPGHVYGYTF; CDR3nt: TGTGCCACCCTTCGGCCCGGGCACGTCTATGGCTACACCTTC
abundance: -; j_gene: TRBJ1-5; d_gene: -; v_gene: TRBV2; CDR3aa: CASRDTGGNQPQHF; CDR3nt: TGTGCCAGCAGAGACACCGGGGGCAATCAGCCCCAGCATTTT
abundance: many; j_gene: TRBJ2-3; d_gene: -; v_gene: TRBV15; CDR3aa: CATSLNTGIWDTQYF; CDR3nt: TGTGCCACCAGCTTGAATACAGGGATATGGGATACGCAGTATTTT
abundance: many; j_gene: TRBJ2-3; d_gene: -; v_gene: TRBV3-2; CDR3aa: CASSPTSASGTTDTQYF; CDR3nt: TGTGCCAGCAGCCCGACGTCGGCTAGCGGGACCACAGATACGCAGTATTTT
abundance: many; j_gene: TRBJ2-3; d_gene: TRBD2; v_gene: TRBV20-1; CDR3aa: CSAANGGERTDTQYF; CDR3nt: TGCAGTGCGGCGAACGGGGGGGAGAGGACAGATACGCAGTATTTT
abundance: -; j_gene: TRBJ1-1; d_gene: -; v_gene: TRBV6-4; CDR3aa: CASSEGPEAFF; CDR3nt: TGTGCCAGCAGTGAGGGGCCTGAAGCTTTCTTT
abundance: -; j_gene: TRBJ2-1; d_gene: -; v_gene: TRBV27; CDR3aa: CASSLRGYSEQFF; CDR3nt: TGTGCCAGCAGTTTGCGGGGTTACAGTGAGCAGTTCTTC
abundance: many; j_gene: TRBJ1-4; d_gene: -; v_gene: TRBV7-6; CDR3aa: CASSQGTVNEKLFF; CDR3nt: TGTGCCAGCAGCCAGGGGACGGTTAATGAAAAACTGTTTTTT
abundance: many; j_gene: TRBJ2-3; d_gene: -; v_gene: TRBV5-5; CDR3aa: CASSLAAVADTQYF; CDR3nt: TGTGCCAGCAGCTTGGCGGCCGTGGCAGATACGCAGTATTTT
abundance: -; j_gene: TRBJ2-5; d_gene: -; v_gene: TRBV11-2; CDR3aa: CASSLGQIGGETQYF; CDR3nt: TGTGCCAGCAGCTTAGGACAGATTGGGGGGGAGACCCAGTACTTC
abundance: -; j_gene: TRBJ2-7; d_gene: -; v_gene: TRBV3-1; CDR3aa: CASSPTEDTGHPTTYEQYF; CDR3nt: TGCGCCAGCAGCCCTACAGAGGACACAGGCCACCCAACCACCTACGAGCAGTACTTC
abundance: -; j_gene: TRBJ1-6; d_gene: TRBD1; v_gene: TRBV4-3; CDR3aa: CASSQKTGTNSPLHF; CDR3nt: TGCGCCAGCAGCCAAAAGACAGGGACGAATTCACCCCTCCACTTT
abundance: many; j_gene: TRBJ2-5; d_gene: -; v_gene: TRBV11-2; CDR3aa: CASSQLRETQYF; CDR3nt: TGTGCCAGCAGCCAACTGAGGGAGACCCAGTACTTC
abundance: many; j_gene: TRBJ2-1; d_gene: -; v_gene: TRBV29-1; CDR3aa: CSVGHNHEQFF; CDR3nt: TGCAGCGTTGGGCATAACCATGAGCAGTTCTTC
abundance: many; j_gene: TRBJ1-4; d_gene: -; v_gene: TRBV7-8; CDR3aa: CASSRRVNEKLFF; CDR3nt: TGTGCCAGCAGCCGTAGGGTAAATGAAAAACTGTTTTTT
abundance: -; j_gene: TRBJ2-7; d_gene: -; v_gene: TRBV12-3/TRBV12-4; CDR3aa: CASSFSGTYEQYF; CDR3nt: TGTGCCAGCAGTTTCTCGGGGACCTACGAGCAGTACTTC
abundance: -; j_gene: TRBJ1-1; d_gene: TRBD1; v_gene: TRBV7-9; CDR3aa: CASSPGTGVLEAFF; CDR3nt: TGTGCCAGCAGCCCCGGGACAGGGGTTTTGGAAGCTTTCTTT
abundance: many; j_gene: TRBJ2-1; d_gene: -; v_gene: TRBV19; CDR3aa: CASTDRNNEQFF; CDR3nt: TGTGCCAGTACCGACAGAAACAATGAGCAGTTCTTC
abundance: many; j_gene: TRBJ2-2; d_gene: -; v_gene: TRBV2; CDR3aa: CASRGPGGFSGELFF; CDR3nt: TGTGCCAGCAGAGGCCCCGGAGGGTTTTCCGGGGAGCTGTTTTTT
abundance: many; j_gene: TRBJ1-4; d_gene: -; v_gene: TRBV18; CDR3aa: CASSPRGEEKLFF; CDR3nt: TGTGCCAGCTCACCACGGGGGGAAGAAAAACTGTTTTTT
abundance: many; j_gene: TRBJ1-6; d_gene: TRBD1; v_gene: TRBV30; CDR3aa: CAWSWGDRGHSPLHF; CDR3nt: TGTGCCTGGAGTTGGGGGGACAGGGGTCATTCACCCCTCCACTTT
abundance: -; j_gene: TRBJ2-4; d_gene: -; v_gene: TRBV7-9; CDR3aa: CASSDEGGAKNIRHF; CDR3nt: TGTGCCAGCAGCGACGAGGGGGGGGCCAAAAACATTCGGCACTTC
abundance: many; j_gene: TRBJ1-3; d_gene: TRBD1; v_gene: TRBV3-1; CDR3aa: CASSPRHGDSSGNTIYF; CDR3nt: TGTGCCAGCAGCCCGAGACACGGGGACAGCTCTGGAAACACCATATATTTT
abundance: few; j_gene: TRBJ1-4; d_gene: -; v_gene: TRBV18; CDR3aa: CASSPSTTRGNEKLFF; CDR3nt: TGTGCCAGCTCACCTTCTACTACCCGGGGGAATGAAAAACTGTTTTTT
abundance: many; j_gene: TRBJ1-3; d_gene: TRBD1; v_gene: TRBV7-9; CDR3aa: CASSSRDRGNTIYF; CDR3nt: TGTGCCAGCAGCTCTCGGGACAGGGGGAACACCATATATTTT
abundance: many; j_gene: TRBJ2-1; d_gene: -; v_gene: TRBV6-6; CDR3aa: CASRDGGEQFF; CDR3nt: TGTGCCAGCAGGGACGGCGGGGAGCAGTTCTTC
abundance: -; j_gene: TRBJ2-7; d_gene: -; v_gene: TRBV6-5; CDR3aa: CANSHPKGNYYEQYF; CDR3nt: TGTGCCAACAGTCACCCAAAGGGCAATTACTACGAGCAGTACTTC
abundance: -; j_gene: TRBJ1-6; d_gene: -; v_gene: TRBV28; CDR3aa: CASSLIRRGYNSPLHF; CDR3nt: TGTGCCAGCAGTTTAATTCGACGGGGTTATAATTCACCCCTCCACTTT
abundance: many; j_gene: TRBJ1-2; d_gene: -; v_gene: TRBV9; CDR3aa: CASKADSLGYTF; CDR3nt: TGTGCCAGCAAGGCCGACAGCCTAGGCTACACCTTC
abundance: -; j_gene: TRBJ1-1; d_gene: -; v_gene: TRBV5-4; CDR3aa: CASSGRWGFTEAFF; CDR3nt: TGTGCCAGCAGCGGTCGTTGGGGATTCACTGAAGCTTTCTTT
abundance: -; j_gene: TRBJ1-1; d_gene: -; v_gene: TRBV18; CDR3aa: CASSPGVRRTEAFF; CDR3nt: TGTGCCAGCTCACCGGGGGTCAGACGCACTGAAGCTTTCTTT